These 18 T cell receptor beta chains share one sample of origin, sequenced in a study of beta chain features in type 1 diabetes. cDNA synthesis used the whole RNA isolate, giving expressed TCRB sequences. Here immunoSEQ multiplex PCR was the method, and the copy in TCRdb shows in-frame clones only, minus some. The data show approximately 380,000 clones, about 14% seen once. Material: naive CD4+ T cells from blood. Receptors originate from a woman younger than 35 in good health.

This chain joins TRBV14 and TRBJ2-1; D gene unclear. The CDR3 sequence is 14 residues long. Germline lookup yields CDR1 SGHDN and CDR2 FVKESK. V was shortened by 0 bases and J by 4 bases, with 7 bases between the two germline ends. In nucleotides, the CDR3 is TGTGCCAGCAGCCAAGAGCTGAGATACAATGAGCAGTTCTTC. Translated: CASSQELRYNEQFF. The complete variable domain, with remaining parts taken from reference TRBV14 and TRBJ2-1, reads EAGVTQFPSHSVIEKGQTVTLRCDPISGHDNLYWYRRVMGKEIKFLLHFVKESKQDESGMPNNRFLAERTGGTYSTLKVQPAELEDSGVYFCASSQELRYNEQFFGPGTRLTVL.

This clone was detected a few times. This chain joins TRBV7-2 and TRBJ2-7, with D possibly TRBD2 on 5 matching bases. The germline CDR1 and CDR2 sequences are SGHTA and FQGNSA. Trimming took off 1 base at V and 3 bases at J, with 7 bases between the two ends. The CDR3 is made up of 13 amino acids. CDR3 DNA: TGTGCCAGCAGCTTAGGCAGCGGCTACGAGCAGTACTTC. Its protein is CASSLGSGYEQYF. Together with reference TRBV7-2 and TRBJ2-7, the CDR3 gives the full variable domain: GAGVSQSPSNKVTEKGKDVELRCDPISGHTALYWYRQSLGQGLEFLIYFQGNSAPDKSGLPSDRFSAERTGGSVSTLTIQRTQQEDSAVYLCASSLGSGYEQYFGPGTRLTVT.

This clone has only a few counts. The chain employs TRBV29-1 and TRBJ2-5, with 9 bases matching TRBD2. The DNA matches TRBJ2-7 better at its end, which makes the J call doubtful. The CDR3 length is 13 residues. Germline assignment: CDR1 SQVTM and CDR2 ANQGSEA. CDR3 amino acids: CSVAGLANVEQYF. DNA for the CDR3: TGCAGCGTAGCCGGACTAGCGAACGTCGAGCAGTACTTC.

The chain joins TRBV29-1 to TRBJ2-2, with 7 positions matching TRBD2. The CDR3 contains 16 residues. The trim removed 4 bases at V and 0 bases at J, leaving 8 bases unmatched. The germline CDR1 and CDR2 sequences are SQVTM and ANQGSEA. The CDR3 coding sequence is TGCAGCGTTGCCTTACTAGCGCAGGCGAACACCGGGGAGCTGTTTTTT. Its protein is CSVALLAQANTGELFF.

The CDR3 bases are TGTGCCAGTAGTCCCTGGGCAGCTAGCACAGATACGCAGTATTTT. It is translated as CASSPWAASTDTQYF. The chain joins TRBV19 to TRBJ2-3, with D hard to call. The germline CDR1 and CDR2 sequences are LNHDA and SQIVND (reference sequence). The CDR3 loop spans 15 amino acids. Trimming removed 5 bases at V and 0 bases at J, with 12 bases between.

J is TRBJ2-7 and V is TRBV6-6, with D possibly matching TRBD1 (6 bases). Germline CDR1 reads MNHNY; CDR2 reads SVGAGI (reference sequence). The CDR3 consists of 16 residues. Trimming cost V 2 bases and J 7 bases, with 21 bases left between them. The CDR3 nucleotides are TGTGCCAGCAGTTACGAAGGGACACCGGTTGCAAGTGAGCAGTACTTC. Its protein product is CASSYEGTPVASEQYF.

The CDR3 loop reads CASSQAMGQGYQPQHF. CDR3 nucleotides: TGTGCCAGCAGCCAAGCAATGGGACAGGGGTATCAGCCCCAGCATTTT. V is TRBV5-4 and J is TRBJ1-5; 10 bases are shared with TRBD1. Per the germline V gene, CDR1 is SGHNT and CDR2 is YYREEE (reference sequence). Germline trimming cut 4 bases from V and 5 bases from J; bases unmatched to any gene: 9. The CDR3 has 16 amino acids.

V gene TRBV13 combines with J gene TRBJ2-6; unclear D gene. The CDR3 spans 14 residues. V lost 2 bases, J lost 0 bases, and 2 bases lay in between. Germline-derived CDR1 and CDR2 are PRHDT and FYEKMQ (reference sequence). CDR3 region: CASSLYSGANVLTF. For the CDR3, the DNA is TGTGCCAGCAGCTTATACTCTGGGGCCAACGTCCTGACTTTC.

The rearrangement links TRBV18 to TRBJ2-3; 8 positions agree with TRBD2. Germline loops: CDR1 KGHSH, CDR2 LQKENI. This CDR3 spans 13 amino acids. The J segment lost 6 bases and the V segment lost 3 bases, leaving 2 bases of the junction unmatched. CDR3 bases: TGTGCCAGCTCACCTGGACTAGCCGATACGCAGTATTTT. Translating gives CASSPGLADTQYF.

CDR3 residues: CASSPSGGNQPQHF. The CDR3, as DNA: TGTGCCAGCTCACCCTCGGGGGGAAATCAGCCCCAGCATTTT. V and J are TRBV18 and TRBJ1-5; a weak D match, TRBD1 (5 bases). CDR1 and CDR2 from the germline V gene are KGHSH and LQKENI. Trimming stripped 3 bases from V and 4 bases from J, with 10 bases between. The CDR3 has 14 residues. Drawing the rest from reference TRBV18 and TRBJ1-5, the complete variable domain is NAGVMQNPRHLVRRRGQEARLRCSPMKGHSHVYWYRQLPEEGLKFMVYLQKENIIDESGMPKERFSAEFPKEGPSILRIQQVVRGDSAAYFCASSPSGGNQPQHFGDGTRLSIL.

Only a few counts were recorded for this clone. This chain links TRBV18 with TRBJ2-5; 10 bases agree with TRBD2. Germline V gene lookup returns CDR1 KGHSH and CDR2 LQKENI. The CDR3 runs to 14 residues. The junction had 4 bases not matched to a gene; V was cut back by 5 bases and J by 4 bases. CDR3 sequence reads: CASSSLAGVETQYF. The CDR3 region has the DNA TGTGCCAGCTCATCCCTAGCGGGAGTAGAGACCCAGTACTTC.

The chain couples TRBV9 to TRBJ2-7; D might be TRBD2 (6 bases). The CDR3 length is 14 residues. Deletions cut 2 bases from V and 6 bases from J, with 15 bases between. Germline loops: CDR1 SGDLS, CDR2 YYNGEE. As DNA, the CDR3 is TGTGCCAGCAGCGTGGGGTTAGGGACTCCCGAGCAGTACTTC. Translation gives CASSVGLGTPEQYF.

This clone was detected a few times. This CDR3 is CASSQDEGQGGLFF. DNA for the CDR3: TGCGCCAGCAGCCAAGATGAAGGGCAGGGAGGACTGTTTTTT. This rearrangement joins TRBV4-3 to TRBJ1-4, with D possibly TRBD1 on 5 matching bases. The CDR3 contains 14 residues. V shed 0 bases and J shed 13 bases, with 15 bases lying between them. Germline lookup yields CDR1 LGHNA and CDR2 YSLEER.

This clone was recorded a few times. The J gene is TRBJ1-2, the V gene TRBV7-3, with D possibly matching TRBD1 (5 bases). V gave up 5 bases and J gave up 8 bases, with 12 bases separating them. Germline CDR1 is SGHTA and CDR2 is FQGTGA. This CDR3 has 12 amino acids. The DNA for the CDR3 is TGTGCCAGCAGCGTAATGGAGGGGGGCTACACCTTC. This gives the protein CASSVMEGGYTF.

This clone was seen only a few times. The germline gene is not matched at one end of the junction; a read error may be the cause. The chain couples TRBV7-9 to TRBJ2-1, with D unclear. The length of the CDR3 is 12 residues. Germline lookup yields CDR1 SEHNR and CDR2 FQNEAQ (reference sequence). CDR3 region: CASSLGNSQEVF. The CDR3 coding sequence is TGTGCCAGCAGCTTAGGAAACTCCCAAGAGGTCTTC.

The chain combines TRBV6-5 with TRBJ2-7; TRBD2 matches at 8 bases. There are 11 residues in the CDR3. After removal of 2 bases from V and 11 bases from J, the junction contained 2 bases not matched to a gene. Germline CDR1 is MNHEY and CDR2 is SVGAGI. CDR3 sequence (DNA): TGTGCCAGCAGTTACCGGGGGGGCAAGTACTTC. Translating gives CASSYRGGKYF.

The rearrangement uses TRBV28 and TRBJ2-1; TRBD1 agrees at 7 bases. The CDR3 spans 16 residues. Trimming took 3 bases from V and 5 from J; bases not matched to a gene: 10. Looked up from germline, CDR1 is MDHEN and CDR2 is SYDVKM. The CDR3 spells CASSFPPSTGNNEQFF. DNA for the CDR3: TGTGCCAGCAGTTTCCCCCCCTCGACAGGGAACAATGAGCAGTTCTTC.

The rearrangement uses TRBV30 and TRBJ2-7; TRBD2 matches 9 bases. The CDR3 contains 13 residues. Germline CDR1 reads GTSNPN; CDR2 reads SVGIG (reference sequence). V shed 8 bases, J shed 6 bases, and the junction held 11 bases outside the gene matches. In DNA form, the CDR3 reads TGTGCCGTGGACCCGGGACTAGCACGCGAGCAGTACTTC. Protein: CAVDPGLAREQYF. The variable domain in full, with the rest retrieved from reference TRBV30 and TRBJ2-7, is SQTIHQWPATLVQPVGSPLSLECTVEGTSNPNLYWYRQAAGRGLQLLFYSVGIGQISSEVPQNLSASRPQDRQFILSSKKLLLSDSGFYLCAVDPGLAREQYFGPGTRLTVT.